This T cell receptor (beta chain) was captured in a study of EBV T-cell therapy then PD-1 blockade in nasopharyngeal carcinoma. On this clone itself: Its cognate antigen is unknown.

The CDR3 extends over 14 amino acids. CDR1 is SGHVS, CDR2 FNYEAQ, per germline. V was pared by 5 bases and J by 4 bases, with 4 bases of the junction left unmatched. The assay was immunoSEQ multiplex PCR, and TCRdb's table has in-frame clones only and misses some. Among some 21,000 clones listed, 84% were seen once. The treatment was: AdE1-LMPpoly-expanded autologous EBV-specific T-cell therapy followed by anti-PD-1 nivolumab. The specimen comprised CD8+ T cells from blood, sampled at day 61 from a patient whose treatment included autologous EBV-specific T cells and nivolumab. The rearrangement links TRBV7-6 to TRBJ1-1, with TRBD1 matching 10 bases. The sequence was obtained from a middle-aged man with nasopharyngeal carcinoma. CDR3 region: CASSLRTGGTEAFF. CDR3 DNA: TGTGCCAGCAGCCTCCGGACAGGGGGCACTGAAGCTTTCTTT.